The entry below gives a single TCR beta chain sequence along with its context. This clone was seen repeatedly, ten times or more. No cognate antigen has been identified for it. No base-level quality is on record; no much larger clone is a single base apart. The High Capacity cDNA Reverse Transcription Kit was used to reverse transcribe all of the isolated RNA, meaning that expressed TCRB transcripts were what got sequenced. Deep immunoSEQ sequencing was performed on naive, central memory and regulatory T cell samples, with an average of roughly 4 million total reads per sample. After sorted cells were lysed in RLT buffer, RNA was extracted with DNase-treated RNeasy Micro or Mini kits, with the choice depending on cell number. To prevent cross-contamination, every cell subset was processed on its own, while patient and healthy donor samples were processed together. Using the immunoSEQ multiplex PCR, TCRB sequences were amplified from cDNA into 87-bp fragments spanning the CDR3 region. Sequencing of the amplicons was done on the Illumina HiSeq platform. The study's own analysis went as follows. Synthetic template baselines were used to correct PCR bias computationally, reads within Hamming distance 2 were collapsed, and singletons that could not be merged were discarded. Reads were aligned against IMGT so that V, D and J genes, CDR3 length and insertions or deletions at six rearrangement sites could be assigned. Within each subset, clonotype counts were normalized to the number of sorted cells before true diversity and Gini coefficients were calculated with the tcR R package. The overlap coefficient, calculated on TCRB nucleotide sequences, was used to quantify repertoire sharing. Not all clones reach the TCRdb copy of this immuneACCESS table, which keeps in-frame sequences only. Checked studies attribute under half of the gap to unresolved V genes and leave the rest unexplained. D and trimming were read from the DNA, whereas the V and J calls and clone size are those reported in that table. In this sample the table shows 140,000 or so clones, nearly 9.5% of which occur a single time. About 0.68% of the sample is held by the ten biggest clonotypes.

This sample is drawn from a study of beta chain features in type 1 diabetes (dated by TCRdb to the late 2010s). Broadly, across the study: Mean age, gender distribution, total cell number and subset yield did not differ between patients and healthy donors. Whereas all 30 or so donors provided naive and central memory subsets, regulatory and stem cell-like memory subsets were isolated from just 8 patients and roughly 8 healthy donors. A total of 90 million to 120 million sorted cells were examined across all samples, and a strong correlation was observed between cell number per subset and RNA yield. In the study, TCRB repertoires of sorted circulating CD4+ T cell subsets from recently diagnosed type 1 diabetes patients were compared with those of matched healthy donors. General findings and caveats noted by the study authors: Only small numbers of individuals were included in the HLA sub-analyses, which left unresolved whether HLA type had any influence on TCRB rearrangement. Because cDNA was sequenced instead of genomic DNA, activated cells with high expression could be over-represented, although the groups did not differ in activation or CD3 levels. Shorter templates might have been favored by PCR, but patient and control samples were amplified and corrected together, so both groups would have been affected equally by any skew. Patients with type 1 diabetes made fewer insertions and deleted more nucleotides at VDJ recombination sites, implying thymic rearrangement abnormalities. The naive, central memory and regulatory TCRB repertoires appeared to resemble one another more closely among patients than among healthy donors. A moderate but significant shortening of TCRB CDR3 length was observed in type 1 diabetes patients in all four CD4+ subsets.

CDR1 and CDR2 were assigned from the germline V gene as KGHSH and LQKENI. Inclusive of the bounding cysteine and phenylalanine, the CDR3 is 15 residues long. CDR3 DNA is the only sequence kept; it has 45 bases, read in frame from the first base. Trimming costs V 3 bases and J 3 bases, and their ends lie 12 bases apart. Each donor gave one peripheral blood draw, roughly 120 mL on average, collected into heparinised tubes. A BD FACSAria II and a panel including CD45RO, CCR7, CD25, CD127, CD95 and CD27 were used to sort naive, central memory, regulatory and stem cell-like memory CD4+ T cells. Purity was above 95% for every sorted population. Right away, PBMCs were isolated by Lymphoprep density gradient centrifugation and were stained directly, with no culture step. Samples were stained and sorted in pairs, with one healthy donor and one patient per experiment, so that batch effects were minimized.

This receptor chain uses TRBV18 and TRBJ1-5, with a tentative D gene TRBD1 over 5 matching bases. The source material was central memory CD4+ T cells from blood. This sequence was found in a man aged 18 to 35 in good health. The CDR3 has the sequence CASSPMAGNNQPQHF. At the DNA level, the sequence is TGTGCCAGCTCACCTATGGCAGGGAACAATCAGCCCCAGCATTTT.